The sequence of this T cell receptor beta chain was determined in a study of Ad26.COV2.S vaccination and SARS-CoV-2 variants (dated by TCRdb to the early 2020s). The study in broad terms: The specificity and breadth of SARS-CoV-2-reactive T cell receptors after Ad26.COV2.S vaccination were assessed by TCRbeta repertoire sequencing. The TCR-sequenced set comprised approximately 30 samples: some 20 Ad26.COV2.S vaccine recipients, 5 placebo recipients and 8 SARS-CoV-2 convalescent individuals.

The time point label of this sample denotes: individuals recovered from natural SARS-CoV-2 infection. The immunoSEQ Assay was used to sequence TCRbeta CDR3 regions. After extraction, genomic DNA underwent amplification by bias-controlled multiplex PCR, followed by high-throughput sequencing. In the paper's pipeline: To quantify the absolute abundance of each unique TCRbeta CDR3 region, sequences were collapsed and filtered. T cell fraction was estimated by normalization of TCRbeta template counts to usable DNA, with usable DNA being measured through amplification of reference genes present in all nucleated cells. Repertoire TCRs were annotated as SARS-CoV-2-specific when V gene, CDR3 amino acid sequence and J gene were exactly matched to a known reactive TCR set. The reference SARS-CoV-2 TCR set came from MIRA and was filtered for enrichment in COVID-19-positive ImmuneCODE repertoires, removing public or cross-reactive TCRs. Using the MIRA antigens, annotated TCRs were further analysed by specific ORF or by position within an ORF. Breadth was defined as the number of annotated unique rearrangements divided by the total number of unique productive rearrangements, and depth was defined as the summed frequency of the annotated unique rearrangements. Group comparisons of TCR breadth used two-sided Wilcoxon rank-sum tests. TCRdb took this table from immuneACCESS and kept in-frame rearrangements with V and J called. Such tables lack part of the clones; where checked against another copy, unresolved V genes explain under half of the gap, and the rest is unexplained. The V and J calls and clone size come from that table; D and trimming were worked out from the DNA. This sample gives some 180,000 clones in total; 70% to 90% of them show up just once. More than 4.5% of the sample belongs to the ten largest clones.

On this clone: Its antigen target is currently unknown. Base-call qualities are not available, and no considerably larger clone is one nucleotide away.

The paper as a whole reports these results and caveats: Compared with placebo recipients, Ad26.COV2.S recipients showed higher spike-specific TCR breadth (P = 0.0014). Vaccine and placebo recipients had comparable non-spike TCR breadth, which fits with the vaccine containing only spike. After vaccination, spike-specific CD8+ and CD4+ T cell responses were reported to show substantial breadth. The authors noted that the TCR breadth and depth analyses may have underestimated total T cell responses.

From the cysteine through the phenylalanine, the CDR3 covers 13 amino acids. Just CDR3 DNA is preserved here, 39 bases in frame from base 1. V ends up 5 bases short and J 7 bases short, with an unmatched junction base count of 6. The germline V gene (reference sequence) provides CDR1 LGHDT and CDR2 YNNKEL. The rearranged chain carries TRBV3-1 (or the pseudogene TRBV3-2) and TRBJ1-1; the junction holds 8 bases that match TRBD1. This sample comprised peripheral blood, obtained after recovery from COVID-19. This TCR was sampled from a human donor who had recovered from COVID-19. The DNA is TGTGCCAGCAGCATCCAGGGGGCGAATGAAGCTTTCTTT. Translated, this is CASSIQGANEAFF.